What follows is one T cell receptor beta chain and its context. The antigen remains undetermined. Both 60 Vbeta primers and 13 Jbeta primers went into the PCR. Some clones are missing from TCRdb's copy, which holds only in-frame ones; the method was immunoSEQ multiplex PCR. This table has roughly 240,000 clones, around 80% appearing once. These data come from a study of cytomegalovirus exposure and HLA in healthy donors. Overall study results and limits: A later analysis found most CMV-associated TCR beta chains apparently HLA-restricted. Later analysis reportedly placed an Asian-associated ancestry cluster below the roughly 680-donor mean in N-insertions.

The CDR3 totals 11 residues. The V call is TRBV21-1, the J call TRBJ2-7; TRBD2 was called by the table and not checked on the DNA. TRBV21-1 has pseudogene status. The source is a boy younger than 18 in good health and CMV-seronegative. The source material was PBMCs. The CDR3 nucleotides read TGTGCCAGCCAAGCCTTCTGCGAGCAGTACTTC. Translated: CASQAFCEQYF.